This record concerns one T cell receptor (beta chain) sequence. This clonotype has at least ten counts. Its antigen remains unidentified. Base quality data are lacking; no much larger clone is found one base away. The sample is drawn from a study of T cells in Graves' hyperthyroidism and ophthalmopathy (dated by TCRdb to between 2018 and 2020). The study in broad terms: Peripheral blood samples were taken at initial diagnosis, before any treatment was given. To identify distinguishing TCR V-J signatures, a discovery cohort of about a hundred patients was used, comprising 40 to 45 with Graves' ophthalmopathy and under 60 with stable Graves' hyperthyroidism. Prospective prediction of ophthalmopathy was tested in an independent validation cohort of 18 to 20 hyperthyroidism patients and 17 patients who later progressed to ophthalmopathy. For training and testing, the 100 or so patients in the discovery cohort were randomly divided in a 7:3 ratio. Thyroid tissue and blood T-cell repertoires from several Graves' hyperthyroidism patients were also compared in the study. Following sampling, methimazole starting at 30 mg daily was given to hyperthyroidism patients, and high-dose intravenous methylprednisolone was given to ophthalmopathy patients. The paper reports TCR Vbeta CDR3 sequencing of 135 peripheral blood samples: some 44 ophthalmopathy, under 80 hyperthyroidism and approximately 17 progressor patients. Study-wide findings and limitations: Most expanded thyroid clonotypes (frequency above 0.001) were also found in blood, which suggests that blood repertoires may mirror thyroid immune responses. In validation, the model predicted progression to ophthalmopathy a median of about 6.5 months before onset, with roughly 71% sensitivity and about 72% specificity. No statistical method was used to fix the sample size in advance, and group allocation was not hidden from the investigators. Ophthalmopathy was separated from stable hyperthyroidism by a 13 V-J signature model, with just over 85% sensitivity and roughly 81% specificity obtained in cross-validation and 80%/75% obtained in testing.

Hyperthyroidism patients were aged 18 to 65 years and newly diagnosed, with disease duration of less than 2 months. Exclusion was applied to patients with uncontrolled infections, other autoimmune diseases, pregnancy or lactation. Clinical symptoms, serum thyroxine and TRAb, thyroid ultrasound, and orbital computed tomography formed the basis for the diagnoses. For progressor patients, blood was drawn at the first diagnosis of hyperthyroidism, before any ophthalmopathy symptoms had appeared. PBMCs were separated from under 11 ml of fresh peripheral blood using Ficoll-Paque density gradient centrifugation. Progressor patients were first diagnosed with Graves' hyperthyroidism and then developed ophthalmopathy during follow-up. Total RNA was extracted with Trizol reagent, and quality was checked on an Agilent 2100 Bioanalyzer. V is cut back by 3 bases and J by 4 bases, with 2 bases in the junction unmatched. Its CDR3 holds 14 amino acids, cysteine through phenylalanine. Just the 42-base CDR3 DNA is kept, in frame starting at base 1. CDR1 MDHEN and CDR2 SYDVKM were looked up in the germline V gene.

The TCR beta CDR3 regions were amplified from RNA transcripts. A first-round RT-PCR of the TCR CDR3 used the HTBI primer set with the Qiagen OneStep RT-PCR kit. Libraries were constructed in a second round of multiplex PCR, after which size selection and purification were performed. The libraries were sequenced on an Illumina HiSeq2000 using paired-end 100 bp reads. The paper's processing steps were these. SOAPnuke was used to process the raw data, removing reads that contained adapters or uncalled bases, had a mean Phred below 15, or lacked an exact match to the constant primer or identifier. COPE v1.2.5 was used to merge high-quality paired reads, and clonotypes were defined as unique nucleotide sequences. MiTCR v1.1 was used to align clonotypes to the IMGT TRBV, TRBD and TRBJ reference segments. The analysis included only V-J combinations with a frequency above 0.0001, which together covered 99.2% of the repertoires. A TCS score was defined as the ratio of F50 (clonal expansion) to E x V (chaos), with BLOSUM62-based TCRdist applied between CDR3 peptides within each V-J. Welch's t-statistics and random forest reduced roughly 500 V-J features to about 12, which were used in a naive Bayes classifier (R e1071). In-frame beta chains were kept once TCRdb had trimmed the public reads at Q25 with fastp and called clones with MiXCR. Rows are combined by CDR3 protein, so each entry shows the most common genes and DNA. The V and J calls were determined by TCRdb, not by the authors. Present in this sample are 280,000 or so distinct CDR3 sequences, 13% to 15% of which were seen just once. The biggest ten clones account for roughly 30% of the sample.

This chain is built from TRBV28 and TRBJ1-2, with 10 bases aligning to TRBD1. Sequencing used blood. The receptor's source is a woman between 50 and 59 years old with Graves' hyperthyroidism that later progressed to Graves' ophthalmopathy. The CDR3 protein is CASSFGDRGYGYTF. In nucleotides, the sequence is TGTGCCAGCAGTTTTGGGGACAGGGGCTATGGCTACACCTTC.